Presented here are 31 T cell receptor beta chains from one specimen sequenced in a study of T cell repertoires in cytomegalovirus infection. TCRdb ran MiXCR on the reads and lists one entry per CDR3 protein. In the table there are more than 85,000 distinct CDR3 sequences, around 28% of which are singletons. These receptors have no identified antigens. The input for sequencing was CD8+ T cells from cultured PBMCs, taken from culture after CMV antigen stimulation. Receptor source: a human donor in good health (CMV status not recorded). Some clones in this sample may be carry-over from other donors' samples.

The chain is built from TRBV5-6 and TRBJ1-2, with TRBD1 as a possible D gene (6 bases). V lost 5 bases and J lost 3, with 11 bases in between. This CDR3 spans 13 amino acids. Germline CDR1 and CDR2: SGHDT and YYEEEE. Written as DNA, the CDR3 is TGTGCCAGCAGTCAGGACAGCTACTATGGCTACACCTTC. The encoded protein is CASSQDSYYGYTF.

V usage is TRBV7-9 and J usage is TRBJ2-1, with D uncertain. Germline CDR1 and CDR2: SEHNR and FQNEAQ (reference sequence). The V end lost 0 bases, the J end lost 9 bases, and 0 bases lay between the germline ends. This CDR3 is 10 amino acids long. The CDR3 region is CASSLAEQFF. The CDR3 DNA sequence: TGTGCCAGCAGCTTAGCTGAGCAGTTCTTC.

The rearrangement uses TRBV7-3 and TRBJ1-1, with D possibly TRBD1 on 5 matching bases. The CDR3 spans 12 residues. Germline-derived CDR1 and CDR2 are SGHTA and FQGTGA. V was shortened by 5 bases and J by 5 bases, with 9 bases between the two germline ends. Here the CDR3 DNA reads TGTGCCAGCAGCGTTTCAGGGACTGAAGCTTTCTTT. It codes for CASSVSGTEAFF.

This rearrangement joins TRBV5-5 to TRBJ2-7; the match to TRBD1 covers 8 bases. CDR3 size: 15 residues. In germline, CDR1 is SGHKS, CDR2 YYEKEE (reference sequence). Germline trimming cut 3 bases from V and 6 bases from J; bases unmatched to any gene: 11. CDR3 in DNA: TGTGCCAGCAGCTGGGAGGACAGGGCAAAAGGCGAGCAGTACTTC. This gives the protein CASSWEDRAKGEQYF.

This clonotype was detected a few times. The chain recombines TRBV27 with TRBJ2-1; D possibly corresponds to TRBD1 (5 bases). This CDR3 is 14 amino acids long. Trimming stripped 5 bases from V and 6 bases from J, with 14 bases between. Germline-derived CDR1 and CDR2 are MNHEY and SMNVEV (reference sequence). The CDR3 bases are TGTGCCAGCAGTCAAGAGGCGGACACCAATGAGCAGTTCTTC. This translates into CASSQEADTNEQFF.

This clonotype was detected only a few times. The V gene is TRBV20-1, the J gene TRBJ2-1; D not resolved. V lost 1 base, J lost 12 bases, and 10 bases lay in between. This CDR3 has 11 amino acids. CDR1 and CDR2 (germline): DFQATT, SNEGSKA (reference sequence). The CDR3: CSARVPGGQFF. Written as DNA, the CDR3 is TGCAGTGCTAGAGTACCTGGTGGGCAGTTCTTC.

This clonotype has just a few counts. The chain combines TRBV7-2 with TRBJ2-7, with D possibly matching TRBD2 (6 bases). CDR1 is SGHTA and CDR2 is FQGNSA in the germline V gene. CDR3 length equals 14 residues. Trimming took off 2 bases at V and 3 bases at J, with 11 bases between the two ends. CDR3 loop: CASSLRDSDYEQYF. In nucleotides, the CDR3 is TGTGCCAGCAGCTTACGGGACTCGGACTACGAGCAGTACTTC.

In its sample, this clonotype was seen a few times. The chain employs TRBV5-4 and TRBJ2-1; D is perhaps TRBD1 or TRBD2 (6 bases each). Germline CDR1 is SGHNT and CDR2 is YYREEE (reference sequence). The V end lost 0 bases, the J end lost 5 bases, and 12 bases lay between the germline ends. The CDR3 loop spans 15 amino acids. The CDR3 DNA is TGTGCCAGCAGCTTGGTGGGTGGGGGGCACAATGAGCAGTTCTTC. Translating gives CASSLVGGGHNEQFF.

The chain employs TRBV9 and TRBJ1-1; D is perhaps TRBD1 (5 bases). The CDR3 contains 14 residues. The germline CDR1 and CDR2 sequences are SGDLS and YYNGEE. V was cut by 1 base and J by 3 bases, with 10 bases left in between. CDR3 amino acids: CASSVQGGDTEAFF. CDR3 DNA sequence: TGTGCCAGCAGCGTACAGGGAGGAGACACTGAAGCTTTCTTT.

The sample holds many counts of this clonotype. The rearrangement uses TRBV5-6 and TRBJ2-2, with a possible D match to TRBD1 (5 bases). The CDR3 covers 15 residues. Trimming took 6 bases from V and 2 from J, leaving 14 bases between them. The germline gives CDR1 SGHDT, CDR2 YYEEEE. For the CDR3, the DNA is TGTGCCAGCAACAACCAGGGATCAAACACCGGGGAGCTGTTTTTT. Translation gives CASNNQGSNTGELFF.

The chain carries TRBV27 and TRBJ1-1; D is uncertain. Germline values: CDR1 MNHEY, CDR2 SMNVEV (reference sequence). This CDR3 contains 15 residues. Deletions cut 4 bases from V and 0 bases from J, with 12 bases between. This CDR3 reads CASSSPGGMNTEAFF. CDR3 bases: TGTGCCAGCAGTTCCCCCGGTGGGATGAACACTGAAGCTTTCTTT.

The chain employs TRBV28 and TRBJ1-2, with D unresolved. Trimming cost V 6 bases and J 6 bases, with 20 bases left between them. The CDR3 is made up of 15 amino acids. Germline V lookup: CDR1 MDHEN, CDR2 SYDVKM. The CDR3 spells CASRSLFGVGDGYTF. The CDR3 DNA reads TGTGCCAGCAGAAGCCTCTTCGGAGTAGGAGATGGCTACACCTTC.

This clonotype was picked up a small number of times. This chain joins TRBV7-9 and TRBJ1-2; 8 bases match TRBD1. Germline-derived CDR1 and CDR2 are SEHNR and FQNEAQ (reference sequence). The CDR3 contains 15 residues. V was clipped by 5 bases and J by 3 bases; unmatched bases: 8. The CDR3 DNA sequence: TGTGCCAGCAGCGCCCCAGGGGGCGTGTACTATGGCTACACCTTC. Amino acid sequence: CASSAPGGVYYGYTF.

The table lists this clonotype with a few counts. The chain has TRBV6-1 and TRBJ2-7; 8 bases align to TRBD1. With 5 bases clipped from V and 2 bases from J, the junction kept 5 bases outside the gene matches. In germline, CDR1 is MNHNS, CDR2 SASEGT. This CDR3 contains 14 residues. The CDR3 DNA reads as TGTGCCAGCAGTTTCGCACAGGGGGCCTACGAGCAGTACTTC. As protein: CASSFAQGAYEQYF.

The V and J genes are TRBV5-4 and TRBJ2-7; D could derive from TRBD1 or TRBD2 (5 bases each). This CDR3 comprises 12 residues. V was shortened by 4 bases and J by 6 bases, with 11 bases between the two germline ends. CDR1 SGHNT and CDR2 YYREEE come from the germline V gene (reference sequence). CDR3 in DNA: TGTGCCAGCAGCCCCTTCGGGGCCGAGCAGTACTTC. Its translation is CASSPFGAEQYF.

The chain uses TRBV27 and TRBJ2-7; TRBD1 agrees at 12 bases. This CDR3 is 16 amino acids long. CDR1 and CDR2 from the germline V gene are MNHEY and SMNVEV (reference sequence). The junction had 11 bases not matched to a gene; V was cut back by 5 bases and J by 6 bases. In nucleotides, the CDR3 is TGTGCCAGCAGTCCCATCTTGGGGACAGGGGGCTCCGAGCAGTACTTC. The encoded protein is CASSPILGTGGSEQYF.

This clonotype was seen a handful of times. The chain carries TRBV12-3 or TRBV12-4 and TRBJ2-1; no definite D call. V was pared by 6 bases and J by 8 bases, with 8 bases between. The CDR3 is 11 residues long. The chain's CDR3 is CASSSADEQFF. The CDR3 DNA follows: TGTGCCAGCAGCTCGGCTGATGAGCAGTTCTTC.

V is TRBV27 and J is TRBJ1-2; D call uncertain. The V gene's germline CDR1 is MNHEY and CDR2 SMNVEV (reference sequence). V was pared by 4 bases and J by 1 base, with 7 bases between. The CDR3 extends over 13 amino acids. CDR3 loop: CASSYGVNYGYTF. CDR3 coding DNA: TGTGCCAGCAGTTACGGAGTTAACTATGGCTACACCTTC.

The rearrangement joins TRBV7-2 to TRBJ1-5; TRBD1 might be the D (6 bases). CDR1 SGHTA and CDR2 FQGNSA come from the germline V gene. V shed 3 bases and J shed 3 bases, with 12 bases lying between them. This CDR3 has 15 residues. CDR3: CASSFLGGINQPQHF. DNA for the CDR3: TGTGCCAGCAGCTTTCTAGGGGGTATCAATCAGCCCCAGCATTTT.

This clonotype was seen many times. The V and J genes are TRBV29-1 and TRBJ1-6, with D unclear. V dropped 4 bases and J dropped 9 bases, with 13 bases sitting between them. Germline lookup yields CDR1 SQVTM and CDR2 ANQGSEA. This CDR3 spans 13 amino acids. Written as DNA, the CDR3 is TGCAGCGTTGGTAGTGGGGATGGTTCACCCCTCCACTTT. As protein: CSVGSGDGSPLHF. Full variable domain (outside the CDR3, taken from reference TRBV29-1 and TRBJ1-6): SAVISQKPSRDICQRGTSLTIQCQVDSQVTMMFWYRQQPGQSLTLIATANQGSEATYESGFVIDKFPISRPNLTFSTLTVSNMSPEDSSIYLCSVGSGDGSPLHFGNGTRLTVT.

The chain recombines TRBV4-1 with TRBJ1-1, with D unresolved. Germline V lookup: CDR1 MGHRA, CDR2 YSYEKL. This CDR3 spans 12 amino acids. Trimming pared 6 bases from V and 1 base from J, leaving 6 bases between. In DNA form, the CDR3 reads TGCGCCAGCAGGGCAGGGAACACTGAAGCTTTCTTT. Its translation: CASRAGNTEAFF.

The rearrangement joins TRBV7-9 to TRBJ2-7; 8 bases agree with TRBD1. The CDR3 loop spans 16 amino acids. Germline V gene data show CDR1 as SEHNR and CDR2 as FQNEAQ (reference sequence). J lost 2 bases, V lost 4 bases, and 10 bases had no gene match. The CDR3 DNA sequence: TGTGCCAGCAGCTCGGTCAAGACAGGGGCAGCCTACGAGCAGTACTTC. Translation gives CASSSVKTGAAYEQYF.

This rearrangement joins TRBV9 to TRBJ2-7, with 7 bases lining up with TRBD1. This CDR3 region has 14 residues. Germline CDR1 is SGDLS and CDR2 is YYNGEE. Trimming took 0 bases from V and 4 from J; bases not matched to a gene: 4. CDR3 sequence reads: CASSVGSGGYEQYF. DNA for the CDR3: TGTGCCAGCAGCGTAGGTTCAGGGGGTTACGAGCAGTACTTC.

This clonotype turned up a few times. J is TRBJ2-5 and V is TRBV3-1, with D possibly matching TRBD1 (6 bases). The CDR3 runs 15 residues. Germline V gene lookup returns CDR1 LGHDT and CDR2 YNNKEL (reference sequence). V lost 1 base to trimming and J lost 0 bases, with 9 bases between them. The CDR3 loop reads CASSQGRGYQETQYF. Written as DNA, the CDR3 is TGTGCCAGCAGCCAAGGCAGGGGTTACCAAGAGACCCAGTACTTC.

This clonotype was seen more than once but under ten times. CDR3 coding DNA: TGTGCCAGCAGGCAAGACAGGGGGCGGAATTCACCCCTCCACTTT. It translates to CASRQDRGRNSPLHF. The rearrangement joins TRBV5-4 to TRBJ1-6; the match to TRBD1 covers 10 bases. The CDR3 totals 15 residues. V lost 5 bases to trimming and J lost 7 bases; unmatched junction nucleotides: 6. Germline values: CDR1 SGHNT, CDR2 YYREEE (reference sequence).

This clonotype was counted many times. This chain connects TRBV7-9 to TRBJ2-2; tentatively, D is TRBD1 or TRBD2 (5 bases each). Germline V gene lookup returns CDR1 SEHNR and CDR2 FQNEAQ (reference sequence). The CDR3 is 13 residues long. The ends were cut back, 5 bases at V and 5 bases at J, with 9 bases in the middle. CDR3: CASSGTETGELFF. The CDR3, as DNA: TGTGCCAGCAGCGGGACCGAAACCGGGGAGCTGTTTTTT.

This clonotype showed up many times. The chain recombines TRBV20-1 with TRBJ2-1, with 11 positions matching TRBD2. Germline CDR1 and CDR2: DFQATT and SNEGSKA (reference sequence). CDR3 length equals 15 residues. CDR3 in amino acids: CSLVDLSGGGNEQFF. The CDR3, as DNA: TGCAGCTTAGTAGACCTTAGCGGGGGGGGGAATGAGCAGTTCTTC.

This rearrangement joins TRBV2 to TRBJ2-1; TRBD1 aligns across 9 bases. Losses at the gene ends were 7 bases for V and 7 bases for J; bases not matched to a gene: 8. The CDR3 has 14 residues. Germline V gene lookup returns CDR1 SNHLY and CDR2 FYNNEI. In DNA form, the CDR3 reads TGTGCCAGCATGTTGGGACAGGGTTTTAATGAGCAGTTCTTC. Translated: CASMLGQGFNEQFF. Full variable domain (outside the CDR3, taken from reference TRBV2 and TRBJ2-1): EPEVTQTPSHQVTQMGQEVILRCVPISNHLYFYWYRQILGQKVEFLVSFYNNEISEKSEIFDDQFSVERPDGSNFTLKIRSTKLEDSAMYFCASMLGQGFNEQFFGPGTRLTVL.

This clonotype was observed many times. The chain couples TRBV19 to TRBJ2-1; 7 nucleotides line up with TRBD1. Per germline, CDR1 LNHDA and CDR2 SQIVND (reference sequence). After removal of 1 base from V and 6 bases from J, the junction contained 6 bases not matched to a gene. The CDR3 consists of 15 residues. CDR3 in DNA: TGTGCCAGTAGTATAGGGGACAGAGGGGGCAATGAGCAGTTCTTC. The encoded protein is CASSIGDRGGNEQFF.

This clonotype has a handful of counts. In nucleotides, the CDR3 is TGCAGTGCTAGAGCGGGACAGGGGTACGAGCAGTACTTC. Protein product: CSARAGQGYEQYF. This rearrangement joins TRBV20-1 to TRBJ2-7; 10 nucleotides line up with TRBD1. Germline CDR1 reads DFQATT; CDR2 reads SNEGSKA (reference sequence). This CDR3 contains 13 residues. Trimming cost V 1 base and J 4 bases; bases outside gene matches: 1.

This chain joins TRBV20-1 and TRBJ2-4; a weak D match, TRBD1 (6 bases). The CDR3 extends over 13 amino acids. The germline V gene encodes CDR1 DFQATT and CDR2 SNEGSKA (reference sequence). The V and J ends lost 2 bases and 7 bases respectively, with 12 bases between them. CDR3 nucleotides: TGCAGTGCTAGACAGCCCCAGGGGAACATTCAGTACTTC. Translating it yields CSARQPQGNIQYF.